This TCR beta chain was retrieved from a study of OX40 agonist ivuxolimab in advanced cancers. Of note for this clone: Its antigen is not identified.

CDR1 is SGHAT, CDR2 FQNNGV, per germline. The germline V and J ends were trimmed by 4 bases and 3 bases, with 9 bases remaining between them. This CDR3 spans 13 amino acids. The method was immunoSEQ multiplex PCR; TCRdb's version includes in-frame clones alone and lacks a portion of them. The sample has about 89,000 clones; about 88% are singletons. General study points: The authors did not determine the antigen specificity of the expanded peripheral T cells.

The material sequenced was CD4+ or CD8+ T cells sorted from blood, taken in a trial of the OX40 agonist ivuxolimab. This clonotype was sampled from an adult with an advanced solid tumor such as melanoma, head and neck, liver or kidney cancer. This chain links TRBV11-2 with TRBJ1-2; no clear D. CDR3 sequence: CASSSAVDYGYTF. Here the CDR3 DNA reads TGTGCCAGCAGCTCGGCCGTTGACTATGGCTACACCTTC. Looking up the rest from reference TRBV11-2 and TRBJ1-2 gives the full variable domain: EAGVAQSPRYKIIEKRQSVAFWCNPISGHATLYWYQQILGQGPKLLIQFQNNGVVDDSQLPKDRFSAERLKGVDSTLKIQPAKLEDSAVYLCASSSAVDYGYTFGSGTRLTVV.